This TCR beta chain was sequenced during a study of Graves' ophthalmopathy and Graves' hyperthyroidism (dated by TCRdb to between 2018 and 2020). Looking at the study overall: Peripheral blood was collected before any treatment was given, at the time of initial diagnosis. The study used signatures of the TCR beta repertoire to tell Graves' ophthalmopathy apart from Graves' hyperthyroidism and to predict which patients would progress to ophthalmopathy. In total, 135 blood samples were TCR-sequenced: around 42 ophthalmopathy, some 75 hyperthyroidism and roughly 17 hyperthyroidism-to-ophthalmopathy patients. To explore V-J signatures that distinguish ophthalmopathy from hyperthyroidism, a discovery set of under 110 patients was enrolled, made up of roughly 41 with ophthalmopathy and under 65 with stable hyperthyroidism. An independent validation cohort comprised 18 hyperthyroidism patients and around 16 patients who later progressed from hyperthyroidism to ophthalmopathy. T-cell repertoires of thyroid tissue and blood were compared in six hyperthyroidism patients. Following sampling, methimazole starting at 30 mg daily was administered to hyperthyroidism patients, and high-dose intravenous methylprednisolone was administered to ophthalmopathy patients. For training and testing, the 95 to 100 patients in the discovery cohort were randomly divided in a 7:3 ratio. The investigation overall reported the following: Ophthalmopathy was separated from stable hyperthyroidism by the 13-signature model with about 89% sensitivity and 81% to 84% specificity in cross-validation and with 80%/75% in the test set. In validation, the model predicted ophthalmopathy progression with more than 70% sensitivity and approximately 78% specificity; around twelve predicted patients were CT-confirmed with GO in a median of about 6.1 months. Sample size was not statistically predetermined, and group allocation was not concealed from the investigators. Among expanded thyroid clonotypes with frequency above 0.001, most also showed up in blood, which suggests that blood repertoires may reflect the thyroid immune response.

TCR beta CDR3 regions were amplified from RNA transcripts for repertoire sequencing. HTBI primers and the Qiagen OneStep RT-PCR kit were used in a first-round RT-PCR, which was followed by a second-round multiplex PCR, size selection and purification. The libraries underwent paired-end sequencing with 100 bp reads on an Illumina HiSeq2000. The authors processed their data as follows. SOAPnuke was used to process the reads, throwing out any read that had adapters, had uncalled bases, had a mean Phred below 15, or lacked an exact constant-primer or identifier match. COPE v1.2.5 was used to merge the high-quality paired reads. Unique nucleotide sequences were defined as clonotypes and aligned to IMGT TRB V, D and J references using MiTCR v1.1. The analysis was limited to V-J combinations with a frequency above 0.0001, which together covered over 99% of the repertoires. For each V-J combination, a TCR clonal expansion and chaos score was defined as F50 clonal expansion divided by the chaos observed in the TCRdist matrix. Features were reduced by Welch's t-statistics and random forest to over ten V-J combinations, which fed a naive Bayes classifier. Thyroid-blood repertoire similarity was quantified with the Morisita-Horn index. In TCRdb, the public reads were trimmed at Q25 with fastp and aligned with MiXCR, with productive beta chains retained. Each CDR3 protein gets just one entry, which takes the most common genes and DNA from the rows behind it. TCRdb, not the original authors, processed these V and J calls. The sample table holds about 220,000 distinct CDR3 sequences, of which approximately 21% were seen once. The ten largest clones capture approximately 39% of the sample.

Reading from cysteine to phenylalanine, the CDR3 counts 11 amino acids. Only the CDR3 portion is preserved as DNA: 33 bases, with reading frame beginning at the first base. CDR1 and CDR2, per the germline V gene (reference sequence), are MNHEY and SMNVEV. Cut back by 2 bases and 7 bases, the V and J ends lie 6 bases apart. Ophthalmopathy patients had moderately to severely active disease, Clinical Activity Score of at least 3, NOSPECS grade of at least 4, and disease duration under 3 months. Anyone with other autoimmune diseases, uncontrolled infections, pregnancy or lactation was excluded from the study. Clinical symptoms, serum thyroxine, TRAb, thyroid ultrasound and orbital computed tomography formed the basis of the diagnosis. Using Ficoll-Paque density gradient centrifugation, PBMCs were isolated from 10 ml of fresh peripheral blood. Total RNA was extracted using Trizol reagent, and RNA quality was checked on an Agilent 2100 Bioanalyzer.

This clonotype came up many times. It has no known antigen specificity. No much larger clonotype is one base removed from it; base qualities were not supplied. Rearrangement joined TRBV27 to TRBJ2-7; no D segment can be confidently identified. Sequencing was carried out using peripheral blood. The receptor comes from a woman between 50 and 59 years old with Graves' ophthalmopathy. Donor details come from another sample of the same person, matched by shared clones. The DNA sequence is as follows: TGTGCCAGCAGTTTAGGTCTGGAGCAGTACTTC. Translated, this is CASSLGLEQYF.